The 18 T cell receptor beta chains below all came from one sample that was sequenced in a study of regulatory T cells in long-lasting Graves disease (dated by TCRdb to 2020 to 2022). Libraries came from multiplex PCR. Sequencing took place on an Illumina HiSeq 4000. To build TCR beta libraries, CDR3 regions were amplified by Arm-PCR using iRepertoire HTBI primers. TCRdb reworked the public reads: Q25 trimming with fastp, MiXCR clone assembly, productive beta chains retained. A single entry per CDR3 protein holds the most common genes and DNA from its merged rows. The sample table records about 240,000 distinct CDR3 sequences; around 20% of these occur just once. The ten top clones hold approximately 15% of the sample. According to the study, the label for this sample's time point signals: newly diagnosed GD, antithyroid drugs for less than 3 months. For both TCR sequencing and RNA sequencing, RNA was extracted from PBMCs in TRIzol.

The sequences come from peripheral blood mononuclear cells (PBMCs), collected at new diagnosis, from a patient treated with antithyroid drugs. The receptors here all came from a female donor with Graves disease.

In this sample, this clonotype turned up many times. The V call is TRBV6-2 or TRBV6-3, the J call TRBJ2-7, with a possible D match to TRBD1 (6 bases). The CDR3 has 13 amino acids. The germline V gene has CDR1 MNHEY and CDR2 SVGEGT. V dropped 0 bases and J dropped 5 bases, with 8 bases sitting between them. The CDR3 DNA reads as TGTGCCAGCAGTTACTCACAGGGAGACGAGCAGTACTTC. It translates to CASSYSQGDEQYF.

This clonotype was counted at least ten times. This chain connects TRBV12-3 or TRBV12-4 to TRBJ2-3; D unclear. The CDR3 covers 11 residues. Between the trimmed V and J ends, which lost 6 bases and 7 bases, there was a span of 8 bases. CDR3 sequence (DNA): TGTGCCAGCAGGCGCTCGTATACGCAGTATTTT. Protein sequence: CASRRSYTQYF.

In its sample, this clonotype was seen many times. This chain connects TRBV7-2 to TRBJ2-1, with 8 bases matching TRBD2. The V gene's germline CDR1 is SGHTA and CDR2 FQGNSA. Trimming at V came to 5 bases and at J to 6 bases, leaving 6 bases not matched to a gene. CDR3 length: 14 residues. The CDR3 here is CASSVAGTSNEQFF. The DNA of the CDR3 is TGTGCCAGCAGCGTGGCCGGGACTAGCAATGAGCAGTTCTTC.

Ten or more counts support this clonotype. The chain combines TRBV12-3 or TRBV12-4 with TRBJ2-7; tentative D call: TRBD2 (6 bases). V lost 8 bases and J 6 bases, leaving 17 bases between the germline ends. The CDR3 extends over 13 amino acids. The CDR3 reads CASSYSGAAEQYF. In DNA, the CDR3 is TGTGCCAGCTCATATAGCGGCGCCGCCGAGCAGTACTTC.

In its sample, this clonotype was seen many times. The rearrangement links TRBV5-1 to TRBJ2-3, with TRBD1 matching over 10 bases. CDR1 SGHRS and CDR2 YFSETQ come from the germline V gene. Trimming took 1 base from V and 6 from J; bases not matched to a gene: 5. This CDR3 comprises 15 residues. The CDR3 loop is CASSLTTGGSDTQYF. CDR3 DNA: TGCGCCAGCAGCTTGACGACAGGGGGCTCTGATACGCAGTATTTT.

With respect to this clonotype: The likely explanation is a read error, given a far larger clone one base away. The rearrangement joins TRBV20-1 to TRBJ2-7, with TRBD2 matching 8 bases. This CDR3 has 14 residues. J gave up 7 bases and V 2 bases, and 10 bases lay outside the gene matches. Germline V gene sequence: CDR1 DFQATT, CDR2 SNEGSKA (reference sequence). The CDR3 DNA reads TGCAGTGCTAGAAGCGGGAGTTCCTACAATGAGCAGTACTTC. Translated, it gives CSARSGSSYNEQYF.

This clonotype occurred many times. V is TRBV6-1 and J is TRBJ2-7, with 7 nucleotides matching TRBD1. Trimming at V came to 1 base and at J to 0 bases, leaving 3 bases not matched to a gene. The germline CDR1 and CDR2 sequences are MNHNS and SASEGT. The CDR3 is made up of 15 amino acids. The CDR3, as DNA: TGTGCCAGCAGTGAAGTCGGACAGGCCTCCTACGAGCAGTACTTC. Its translation is CASSEVGQASYEQYF.

This clonotype was seen ten or more times. The V gene is TRBV30, the J gene TRBJ1-2; 9 nucleotides line up with TRBD1. The CDR3 is made up of 13 amino acids. Germline V gives CDR1 GTSNPN, CDR2 SVGIG (reference sequence). V shed 6 bases, J shed 8 bases, and the junction held 10 bases outside the gene matches. In nucleotides, the CDR3 is TGTGCCTGCGGATTTGGACAGGGGTCGGGCTACACCTTC. Translation: CACGFGQGSGYTF.

This clonotype was detected ten times or more. This chain uses TRBV6-1 with TRBJ2-7, with 8 bases matching TRBD1. Trimming removed 4 bases from V and 1 base from J; junction bases left unmatched: 9. Looked up from germline, CDR1 is MNHNS and CDR2 is SASEGT. The CDR3 runs to 16 residues. CDR3 DNA sequence: TGTGCCAGCAGTGTACGTCCGGGACAGGATTCCTACGAGCAGTACTTC. Protein product: CASSVRPGQDSYEQYF.

This clonotype showed up many times. The chain links TRBV19 to TRBJ2-7; 9 bases fit TRBD2. The CDR3 totals 14 residues. The J segment lost 3 bases and the V segment lost 6 bases, leaving 6 bases of the junction unmatched. Germline CDR1 reads LNHDA; CDR2 reads SQIVND (reference sequence). The CDR3 here is CASSPAGGLYEQYF. The CDR3 nucleotides read TGTGCCAGTAGCCCCGCGGGAGGGCTCTACGAGCAGTACTTC. The complete variable domain, with remaining parts taken from reference TRBV19 and TRBJ2-7, reads DGGITQSPKYLFRKEGQNVTLSCEQNLNHDAMYWYRQDPGQGLRLIYYSQIVNDFQKGDIAEGYSVSREKKESFPLTVTSAQKNPTAFYLCASSPAGGLYEQYFGPGTRLTVT.

In its sample, this clonotype was seen a few times. This sequence joins TRBV29-1 and TRBJ1-3; D is undetermined. The CDR3 covers 13 residues. Trimming cost V 6 bases and J 4 bases, with 13 bases left between them. Germline CDR1 and CDR2: SQVTM and ANQGSEA. This CDR3 is CSVLGIFGNTIYF. Here the CDR3 DNA reads TGCAGCGTCCTAGGGATTTTCGGAAACACCATATATTTT.

This clonotype turned up a few times. CDR3 amino acids: CASSDRGPNTEAFF. In DNA, the CDR3 is TGTGCCAGTAGCGACAGGGGGCCGAACACTGAAGCTTTCTTT. This chain uses TRBV19 with TRBJ1-1; 10 positions agree with TRBD1. The V and J ends lost 6 bases and 1 base, in that order; junction bases with no gene match: 2. The germline V gene encodes CDR1 LNHDA and CDR2 SQIVND (reference sequence). The CDR3 totals 14 residues.

In this sample, this clonotype turned up many times. The chain uses TRBV7-6 and TRBJ1-1; no clear D gene. Germline assignment: CDR1 SGHVS and CDR2 FNYEAQ. CDR3 length: 12 amino acids. The V end lost 1 base, the J end lost 8 bases, and 8 bases lay between the germline ends. DNA for the CDR3: TGTGCCAGCAGCTTAGACGGGGTAGAAGCTTTCTTT. It specifies CASSLDGVEAFF.

This clonotype was found a few times. This probably arose from a read error, given a far larger clone one base away. The chain employs TRBV6-1 and TRBJ2-3; D remains unclear. Germline V gene sequence: CDR1 MNHNS, CDR2 SASEGT. This CDR3 has 11 amino acids. Trimming removed 10 bases from V and 0 bases from J, with 5 bases in between. CDR3 sequence reads: CATRSTDTQYF. CDR3 sequence (DNA): TGTGCCACAAGGAGCACAGATACGCAGTATTTT.

The sample holds many counts of this clonotype. The CDR3 loop reads CASSYGLAGGPKTQYF. Written as DNA, the CDR3 is TGTGCCAGCAGTTACGGCCTAGCGGGGGGCCCTAAGACCCAGTACTTC. The chain uses TRBV6-2 or TRBV6-3 and TRBJ2-5, with TRBD2 matching 11 bases. CDR3 length equals 16 residues. Germline values: CDR1 MNHEY, CDR2 SVGEGT. V lost 2 bases, J lost 6 bases, and 8 bases stayed unmatched.

The chain joins TRBV5-4 to TRBJ1-6; D gene unclear. The CDR3 sequence is 17 residues long. Per the germline V gene, CDR1 is SGHNT and CDR2 is YYREEE (reference sequence). Trimming removed 5 bases from V and 0 bases from J, with 15 bases in between. CDR3 region: CASSWTSGSSYNSPLHF. The CDR3 DNA follows: TGTGCCAGCAGTTGGACTAGCGGGAGCTCCTATAATTCACCCCTCCACTTT.

This clonotype has only a few counts. The gene calls are TRBV28 and TRBJ1-6; the D gene is possibly TRBD1 (5 bases). Trimming cost V 2 bases and J 7 bases, with 12 bases left between them. CDR1 and CDR2 (germline): MDHEN, SYDVKM. This CDR3 spans 15 amino acids. For the CDR3, the DNA is TGTGCCAGCAGTTTAGGGGGTACTGCAAATTCACCCCTCCACTTT. Translated, it gives CASSLGGTANSPLHF.

The chain recombines TRBV2 with TRBJ1-2; 9 nucleotides match TRBD1. The CDR3 has 14 residues. Germline V gene data show CDR1 as SNHLY and CDR2 as FYNNEI. Germline trimming cut 3 bases from V and 8 bases from J; bases unmatched to any gene: 7. The CDR3 loop is CASSDTGGQSGYTF. The CDR3 nucleotides are TGTGCCAGCAGTGACACAGGGGGCCAGAGCGGCTACACCTTC.